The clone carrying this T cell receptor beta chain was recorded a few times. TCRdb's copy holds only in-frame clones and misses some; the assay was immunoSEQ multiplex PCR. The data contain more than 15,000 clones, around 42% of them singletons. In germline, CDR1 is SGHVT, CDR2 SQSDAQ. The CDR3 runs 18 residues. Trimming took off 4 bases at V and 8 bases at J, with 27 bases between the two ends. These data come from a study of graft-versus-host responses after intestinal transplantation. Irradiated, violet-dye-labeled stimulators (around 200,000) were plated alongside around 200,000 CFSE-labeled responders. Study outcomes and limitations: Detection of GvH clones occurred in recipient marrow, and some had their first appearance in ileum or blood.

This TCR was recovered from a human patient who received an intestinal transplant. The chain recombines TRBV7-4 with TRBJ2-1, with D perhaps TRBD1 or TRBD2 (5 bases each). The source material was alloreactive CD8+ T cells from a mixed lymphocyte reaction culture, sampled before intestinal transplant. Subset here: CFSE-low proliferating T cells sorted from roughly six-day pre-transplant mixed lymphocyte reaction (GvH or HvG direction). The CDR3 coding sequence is TGTGCCAGCAGCTCCCGACCCGGGACGGAAAAGCGGAGGTATGAGCAGTTCTTC. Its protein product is CASSSRPGTEKRRYEQFF. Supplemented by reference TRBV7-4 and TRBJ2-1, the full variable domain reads GAGVSQSPRYKVAKRGRDVALRCDSISGHVTLYWYRQTLGQGSEVLTYSQSDAQRDKSGRPSGRFSAERPERSVSTLKIQRTEQGDSAVYLCASSSRPGTEKRRYEQFFGPGTRLTVL.